Below are 26 T cell receptor beta chains sequenced from a single sample in a study of blood T cell repertoires in COVID-19. Sequenced by immunoSEQ multiplex PCR; TCRdb stores in-frame clones only, minus some. The sample holds fewer than 200,000 clones, about 85% seen once. Sequenced input: peripheral blood. The receptors stem from an older woman with acute or convalescent COVID-19.

V usage is TRBV19 and J usage is TRBJ2-3; 10 nucleotides agree with TRBD1. With V trimmed by 7 bases and J by 0 bases, 4 bases remained unmatched. Looked up from germline, CDR1 is LNHDA and CDR2 is SQIVND (reference sequence). CDR3 length: 15 amino acids. CDR3 bases: TGTGCCAGTAATCGACAGGGGGCTAGCACAGATACGCAGTATTTT. This sequence encodes CASNRQGASTDTQYF.

The chain joins TRBV9 to TRBJ2-3; 8 nucleotides match TRBD2. Per germline, CDR1 SGDLS and CDR2 YYNGEE. Trimming at V came to 4 bases and at J to 0 bases, leaving 10 bases not matched to a gene. The CDR3 spans 17 residues. This CDR3 reads CASSSRLAGSSTDTQYF. For the CDR3, the DNA is TGTGCCAGCAGCTCAAGGTTAGCGGGAAGTAGCACAGATACGCAGTATTTT.

V usage is TRBV19 and J usage is TRBJ2-5; 9 nucleotides match TRBD1. The V segment lost 5 bases and the J segment 4 bases; nucleotides outside the gene matches: 8. This CDR3 region has 15 residues. Germline V gene data show CDR1 as LNHDA and CDR2 as SQIVND (reference sequence). The CDR3 DNA reads as TGTGCCAGTAGTGGAACAACAGGGGGCGGAGAGACCCAGTACTTC. Translated, it gives CASSGTTGGGETQYF.

Concerning this clone itself: The same CDR3 arises from other DNA sequences in this sample as well. V gene TRBV9 combines with J gene TRBJ1-6; weak D call: TRBD1 (5 bases). The CDR3 extends over 15 amino acids. Germline V gene lookup returns CDR1 SGDLS and CDR2 YYNGEE. The V end lost 3 bases, the J end lost 0 bases, and 7 bases lay between the germline ends. The DNA for the CDR3 is TGTGCCAGCAGCGCGGGGGGCTCCTATAATTCACCCCTCCACTTT. As protein: CASSAGGSYNSPLHF.

The table lists this clone with a count of one. V usage is TRBV30 and J usage is TRBJ1-2; weak D call: TRBD1 (6 bases). CDR3 length: 12 residues. The V and J ends lost 8 bases and 8 bases respectively, with 18 bases between them. Looked up from germline, CDR1 is GTSNPN and CDR2 is SVGIG (reference sequence). The CDR3, as DNA: TGTGCCAGCGAGAAGGCAGGGACAGGCTACACCTTC. Its translation: CASEKAGTGYTF.

J is TRBJ2-7 and V is TRBV5-1; 8 bases match TRBD2. With V trimmed by 8 bases and J by 7 bases, 11 bases remained unmatched. Germline V gene data show CDR1 as SGHRS and CDR2 as YFSETQ. This CDR3 region has 13 residues. The CDR3 region has the DNA TGCGCCAGTCAGCCGAGCGGGAGCAGGGAGCAGTACGTC. Its protein is CASQPSGSREQYV.

The V gene is TRBV5-5, the J gene TRBJ1-6; perhaps TRBD1 as D (5 bases). This CDR3 is 13 amino acids long. V lost 2 bases, J lost 11 bases, and 11 bases lay in between. Germline CDR1 SGHKS, CDR2 YYEKEE (reference sequence). The CDR3 reads CASSFGTSTPLHF. DNA for the CDR3: TGTGCCAGCAGCTTCGGGACTTCCACACCCCTCCACTTT.

V is TRBV5-1 and J is TRBJ1-1; D may be TRBD1 (6 bases). CDR1 is SGHRS, CDR2 YFSETQ, per germline. V was clipped by 0 bases and J by 7 bases, with 7 bases between them. The CDR3 consists of 12 residues. CDR3 in amino acids: CASSLVRGEAFF. Here the CDR3 DNA reads TGCGCCAGCAGCTTGGTCAGGGGTGAAGCTTTCTTT.

V gene TRBV6-5 combines with J gene TRBJ1-1, with a weak D call TRBD1 (5 bases). Looked up from germline, CDR1 is MNHEY and CDR2 is SVGAGI. The CDR3 has 12 amino acids. V was cut by 10 bases and J by 4 bases, with 13 bases left in between. The CDR3 loop reads CATRIGGTEAFF. For the CDR3, the DNA is TGTGCCACACGCATCGGGGGCACTGAAGCTTTCTTT.

The genes are TRBV7-3 and TRBJ2-5; TRBD1 aligns across 7 bases. The J segment lost 5 bases and the V segment lost 5 bases, leaving 11 bases of the junction unmatched. The CDR3 spans 15 residues. CDR1 is SGHTA, CDR2 FQGTGA, per germline. Here the CDR3 DNA reads TGTGCCAGCAGCAACGTAGGGGGCGGAATGGAGACCCAGTACTTC. Residues: CASSNVGGGMETQYF.

The chain links TRBV29-1 to TRBJ1-4, with D unclear. Between the trimmed V and J ends, which lost 5 bases and 2 bases, there was a span of 9 bases. Per germline, CDR1 SQVTM and CDR2 ANQGSEA. This CDR3 is 13 amino acids long. In DNA form, the CDR3 reads TGCAGCGTTCTCCGGCGGACTAATGAAAAACTGTTTTTT. This encodes CSVLRRTNEKLFF. The entire variable domain, with the rest obtained from reference TRBV29-1 and TRBJ1-4, is as follows: SAVISQKPSRDICQRGTSLTIQCQVDSQVTMMFWYRQQPGQSLTLIATANQGSEATYESGFVIDKFPISRPNLTFSTLTVSNMSPEDSSIYLCSVLRRTNEKLFFGSGTQLSVL.

Regarding this clone: This sample also contains other DNA sequences that code for the same CDR3. The chain combines TRBV27 with TRBJ1-1, with D perhaps matching TRBD1 (5 bases). CDR1 and CDR2 (germline): MNHEY, SMNVEV (reference sequence). V lost 2 bases to trimming and J lost 5 bases, with 9 bases between them. The CDR3 spans 13 residues. The CDR3 bases are TGTGCCAGCAGTTTACAGGGAGGGACTGAAGCTTTCTTT. This gives the protein CASSLQGGTEAFF.

The chain is built from TRBV6-1 and TRBJ2-4; TRBD1 matches 10 bases. CDR3 length equals 14 residues. The germline V gene encodes CDR1 MNHNS and CDR2 SASEGT. With 6 bases clipped from V and 7 bases from J, the junction kept 6 bases outside the gene matches. This chain's CDR3 is CASSGTGVMNIQYF. The CDR3 DNA follows: TGTGCCAGCAGCGGGACAGGGGTTATGAACATTCAGTACTTC.

This sequence joins TRBV30 and TRBJ1-2; 9 bases line up with TRBD1. The CDR3 covers 14 residues. Trimming removed 2 bases from V and 2 bases from J; junction bases left unmatched: 3. Germline loops: CDR1 GTSNPN, CDR2 SVGIG (reference sequence). CDR3 coding DNA: TGTGCCTGGAGTCCAGGGACAGGGAACTATGGCTACACCTTC. Protein sequence: CAWSPGTGNYGYTF.

The genes are TRBV2 and TRBJ1-1; 8 bases line up with TRBD1. Germline V gives CDR1 SNHLY, CDR2 FYNNEI. J gave up 1 base and V 5 bases, and 3 bases lay outside the gene matches. The CDR3 is 14 amino acids. Written as DNA, the CDR3 is TGTGCCAGCAGTTTTGACAGGGGGAACACTGAAGCTTTCTTT. Translation gives CASSFDRGNTEAFF.

The chain recombines TRBV5-1 with TRBJ1-4; no firm D call. CDR1 SGHRS and CDR2 YFSETQ come from the germline V gene. The CDR3 is 14 amino acids. Trimming took off 0 bases at V and 4 bases at J, with 7 bases between the two ends. The CDR3: CASSLDRSNEKLFF. CDR3 DNA: TGCGCCAGCAGCTTGGACCGGAGTAATGAAAAACTGTTTTTT.

This chain joins TRBV28 and TRBJ1-6, with 9 bases fitting TRBD1. V shed 3 bases and J 7 bases; nucleotides not matched to a gene: 13. The germline V gene has CDR1 MDHEN and CDR2 SYDVKM. The length of the CDR3 is 18 residues. The CDR3, as DNA: TGTGCCAGCAGTTTGCCGATGGGGACAGGGACGGGCAATTCACCCCTCCACTTT. It is translated as CASSLPMGTGTGNSPLHF.

This chain uses TRBV29-1 with TRBJ1-1; TRBD1 aligns across 7 bases. The CDR3 consists of 11 residues. The V and J ends lost 4 bases and 10 bases, in that order; junction bases with no gene match: 6. Germline CDR1 SQVTM, CDR2 ANQGSEA. The CDR3 sequence: CSVARGQGAFF. DNA for the CDR3: TGCAGCGTTGCTAGGGGGCAAGGAGCTTTCTTT.

V usage is TRBV4-2 and J usage is TRBJ1-1; D is perhaps TRBD1 (5 bases). The CDR3 totals 14 residues. V lost 4 bases and J 4 bases, leaving 13 bases between the germline ends. CDR1 and CDR2 from the germline V gene are LGHNA and YNFKEQ. The CDR3 sequence: CASSPPKQGTEAFF. Written as DNA, the CDR3 is TGTGCCAGCAGCCCTCCGAAGCAGGGCACTGAAGCTTTCTTT.

J is TRBJ1-6 and V is TRBV11-2; D ambiguous. Germline V gives CDR1 SGHAT, CDR2 FQNNGV. The ends were cut back, 5 bases at V and 13 bases at J, with 15 bases in the middle. The CDR3 length is 13 residues. The CDR3: CASSPRTAGPLHF. The CDR3 nucleotides are TGTGCCAGCAGCCCACGGACGGCGGGTCCCCTCCACTTT.

The chain's CDR3 is CATSRGGTVSPLHF. CDR3 coding DNA: TGTGCCACCAGCAGAGGCGGAACCGTTTCACCCCTCCACTTT. The chain couples TRBV15 to TRBJ1-6; no reliable D call. The V end lost 1 base, the J end lost 9 bases, and 10 bases lay between the germline ends. The CDR3 loop spans 14 amino acids. In germline, CDR1 is LNHNV, CDR2 YYDKDF (reference sequence).

The rearrangement joins TRBV10-1 to TRBJ1-2; TRBD1 matches at 7 bases. This CDR3 comprises 13 residues. From germline, CDR1 is WNHNN and CDR2 SYGVQD (reference sequence). Trimming removed 5 bases from V and 2 bases from J; junction bases left unmatched: 2. CDR3: CASSPDRNYGYTF. The DNA of the CDR3 is TGCGCCAGCAGTCCGGACAGGAACTATGGCTACACCTTC.

This chain uses TRBV10-3 with TRBJ2-2; 9 nucleotides match TRBD2. V shed 4 bases and J 4 bases; nucleotides not matched to a gene: 13. The CDR3 runs 18 residues. Per the germline V gene, CDR1 is ENHRY and CDR2 is SYGVKD. CDR3: CAISAGTSLIQSTGELFF. The DNA of the CDR3 is TGTGCCATCAGTGCGGGGACTAGCTTGATTCAGAGCACCGGGGAGCTGTTTTTT.

This chain uses TRBV6-5 with TRBJ2-7, with D possibly TRBD2 on 5 matching bases. V was cut by 6 bases and J by 7 bases, with 13 bases left in between. Germline-derived CDR1 and CDR2 are MNHEY and SVGAGI. The CDR3 is 12 residues long. CDR3 amino acids: CASSDGTGEQYV. In DNA form, the CDR3 reads TGTGCCAGCAGCGACGGAACGGGAGAGCAGTACGTC.

In this sample, this clone turned up a few times. The chain recombines TRBV12-3 or TRBV12-4 with TRBJ1-1; D remains ambiguous. V was clipped by 7 bases and J by 11 bases, with 17 bases between them. The CDR3 length is 12 residues. Here the CDR3 reads CASTSDGSRAFF. Written as DNA, the CDR3 is TGTGCCAGCACCTCCGACGGGTCACGGGCTTTCTTT.

The chain couples TRBV5-1 to TRBJ1-4; 7 bases line up with TRBD1. V lost 2 bases to trimming and J lost 4 bases; unmatched junction nucleotides: 2. This CDR3 comprises 14 residues. In germline, CDR1 is SGHRS, CDR2 YFSETQ. CDR3 DNA: TGCGCCAGCAGCTTAGGGACAGTTAATGAAAAACTGTTTTTT. Protein sequence: CASSLGTVNEKLFF.